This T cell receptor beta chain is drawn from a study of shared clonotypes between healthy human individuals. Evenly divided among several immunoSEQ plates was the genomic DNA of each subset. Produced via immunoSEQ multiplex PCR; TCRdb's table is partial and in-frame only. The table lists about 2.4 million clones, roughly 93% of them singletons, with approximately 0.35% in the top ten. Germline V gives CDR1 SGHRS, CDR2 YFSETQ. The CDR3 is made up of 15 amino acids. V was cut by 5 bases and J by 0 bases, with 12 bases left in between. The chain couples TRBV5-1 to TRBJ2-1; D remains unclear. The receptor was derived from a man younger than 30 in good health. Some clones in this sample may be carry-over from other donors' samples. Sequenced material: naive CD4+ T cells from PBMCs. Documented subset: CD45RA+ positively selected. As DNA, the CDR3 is TGCGCCAGCAGAGGTGCGGTTAGCTCCTACAATGAGCAGTTCTTC. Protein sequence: CASRGAVSSYNEQFF.